This TCR beta chain was documented in a study of regulatory T cells in long-lasting Graves disease. Arm-PCR of CDR3 regions and iRepertoire HTBI primers were the basis on which TCR beta libraries were built. TCRdb recomputed calls from the multiplex PCR reads with MiXCR, one row per CDR3 protein. The data contain 350,000 to 500,000 distinct CDR3 sequences, 16% of them singletons. The table lists this clonotype with a few counts. The V and J ends lost 6 bases and 3 bases, in that order; junction bases with no gene match: 4. CDR1 ENHRY and CDR2 SYGVKD come from the germline V gene. This CDR3 region has 16 residues. Time point denoted: newly diagnosed GD, antithyroid drugs for less than 3 months. The TCR library used RNA extracted from PBMCs. This same sample was also taken into another study, of T cells in Graves' hyperthyroidism and ophthalmopathy. That work states: A first-round RT-PCR of the TCR CDR3 used the HTBI primer set. Blood shared most expanded thyroid clonotypes above 0.001. Ophthalmopathy stood apart from stable hyperthyroidism in a 13 V-J model.

This clonotype was obtained from a woman in her thirties with Graves disease. The sequenced sample was peripheral blood mononuclear cells (PBMCs), obtained at new diagnosis, from a patient treated with antithyroid drugs. The genes are TRBV10-3 and TRBJ2-1, with 14 nucleotides matching TRBD2. The CDR3 spells CAIRGTSGRLYNEQFF. The CDR3 DNA reads as TGTGCCATCAGGGGGACTAGCGGGAGACTCTACAATGAGCAGTTCTTC.